One and the same sample provided the 4 T cell receptor beta chains below, sequenced in a study of T cell changes during pregnancy in multiple sclerosis. Sequencing was performed with immunoSEQ multiplex PCR; in TCRdb, only in-frame clones are kept and a portion is missing. This repertoire shows about 68,000 clones, over 75% found once; its top ten account for 1.5%. The starting material was peripheral blood, obtained in the third trimester of pregnancy. These receptors originate from a female donor with multiple sclerosis, enrolled in a pregnancy study.

This chain joins TRBV5-6 and TRBJ2-3, with TRBD2 matching 9 bases. This CDR3 contains 16 residues. Germline loops: CDR1 SGHDT, CDR2 YYEEEE. V gave up 4 bases and J gave up 3 bases; unmatched junction bases: 9. The CDR3 region is CASSPLAGEVTDTQYF. As DNA, the CDR3 is TGTGCCAGCAGCCCCTTAGCGGGAGAAGTAACAGATACGCAGTATTTT.

J is TRBJ2-3 and V is TRBV18, with 8 nucleotides matching TRBD1. The CDR3 length is 17 residues. After removal of 2 bases from V and 3 bases from J, the junction contained 10 bases not matched to a gene. CDR1 is KGHSH and CDR2 is LQKENI in the germline V gene. The CDR3 loop is CASSPMSSGQGTDTQYF. The CDR3 region has the DNA TGTGCCAGCTCACCAATGTCCTCCGGACAGGGAACAGATACGCAGTATTTT. Looking up the rest from reference TRBV18 and TRBJ2-3 gives the full variable domain: NAGVMQNPRHLVRRRGQEARLRCSPMKGHSHVYWYRQLPEEGLKFMVYLQKENIIDESGMPKERFSAEFPKEGPSILRIQQVVRGDSAAYFCASSPMSSGQGTDTQYFGPGTRLTVL.

The chain carries TRBV9 and TRBJ1-1, with D unresolved. Germline V gene sequence: CDR1 SGDLS, CDR2 YYNGEE. CDR3 size: 13 residues. V lost 5 bases and J lost 6, with 14 bases in between. CDR3 loop: CASSPGNSPEAFF. CDR3 DNA sequence: TGTGCCAGCAGTCCCGGGAATAGTCCTGAAGCTTTCTTT. The complete variable domain, with remaining parts taken from reference TRBV9 and TRBJ1-1, reads DSGVTQTPKHLITATGQRVTLRCSPRSGDLSVYWYQQSLDQGLQFLIQYYNGEERAKGNILERFSAQQFPDLHSELNLSSLELGDSALYFCASSPGNSPEAFFGQGTRLTVV.

V gene TRBV29-1 combines with J gene TRBJ1-5; D is undetermined. Trimming removed 4 bases from V and 7 bases from J, with 11 bases in between. Looked up from germline, CDR1 is SQVTM and CDR2 is ANQGSEA. This CDR3 is built from 12 residues. CDR3 residues: CSVGDVGQPQHF. In DNA form, the CDR3 reads TGCAGCGTTGGTGACGTCGGGCAGCCCCAGCATTTT.